The 8 T cell receptor beta chains given below trace back to one sample, sequenced in a study of control samples from healthy donors and cancer patients. Here immunoSEQ multiplex PCR was the method, and the copy in TCRdb shows in-frame clones only, minus some. The table has 95,000 to 150,000 clones, approximately 92% seen once. The sequenced material came from PBMCs. Receptors originate from a man older than 75 with head and neck cancer.

The chain employs TRBV2 and TRBJ1-1; D not certain. The germline CDR1 and CDR2 sequences are SNHLY and FYNNEI. The V end lost 0 bases, the J end lost 2 bases, and 13 bases lay between the germline ends. This CDR3 has 16 residues. The CDR3 bases are TGTGCCAGCAGTGAAGCGCTAGGGAATATTAACACTGAAGCTTTCTTT. This gives the protein CASSEALGNINTEAFF.

The chain links TRBV10-3 to TRBJ2-2; D unresolved. The CDR3 runs to 16 residues. The V and J ends lost 2 bases and 5 bases respectively, with 15 bases between them. Germline V gene lookup returns CDR1 ENHRY and CDR2 SYGVKD. The chain's CDR3 is CAISEESAEITGELFF. The DNA of the CDR3 is TGTGCCATCAGTGAGGAGTCAGCAGAAATTACCGGGGAGCTGTTTTTT.

The chain employs TRBV5-1 and TRBJ1-4, with D possibly matching TRBD1 (6 bases). The length of the CDR3 is 14 residues. With 3 bases removed from V and 8 bases from J, the gap between germline ends came to 14 bases. Germline V lookup: CDR1 SGHRS, CDR2 YFSETQ. The CDR3 bases are TGCGCCAGCAGCTACACAGGGTTGAGAGAAAAACTGTTTTTT. Amino acid sequence: CASSYTGLREKLFF.

The chain recombines TRBV30 with TRBJ2-5, with TRBD1 as a possible D gene (6 bases). The CDR3 consists of 12 residues. Trimming pared 4 bases from V and 5 bases from J, leaving 11 bases between. Germline assignment: CDR1 GTSNPN and CDR2 SVGIG (reference sequence). In DNA form, the CDR3 reads TGTGCCTGGACAGGGGCAGGGGAGACCCAGTACTTC. Encoded protein: CAWTGAGETQYF.

On this clone: Other DNA variants within this sample encode the same CDR3. The rearrangement joins TRBV4-1 to TRBJ1-2; D is undetermined. Germline CDR1 and CDR2: MGHRA and YSYEKL. This CDR3 contains 14 residues. Trimming cost V 2 bases and J 1 base, with 8 bases left between them. The chain's CDR3 is CASSQLTVNYGYTF. In DNA, the CDR3 is TGCGCCAGCAGCCAACTGACGGTTAACTATGGCTACACCTTC.

The chain has TRBV6-5 and TRBJ1-1; unclear D gene. This CDR3 has 14 amino acids. Deletions cut 6 bases from V and 2 bases from J, with 13 bases between. CDR1 and CDR2 from the germline V gene are MNHEY and SVGAGI. This chain's CDR3 is CASSLFGVNTEAFF. The CDR3, as DNA: TGTGCCAGCAGCCTTTTTGGGGTAAACACTGAAGCTTTCTTT.

This chain uses TRBV3-1 (or the pseudogene TRBV3-2) with TRBJ1-1; TRBD1 aligns across 8 bases. The CDR3 contains 15 residues. J lost 3 bases, V lost 5 bases, and 8 bases had no gene match. Germline lookup yields CDR1 LGHDT and CDR2 YNNKEL (reference sequence). The chain's CDR3 is CASSRRGQAHTEAFF. The CDR3 nucleotides are TGTGCCAGCAGCAGAAGGGGACAGGCACACACTGAAGCTTTCTTT.

The chain employs TRBV20-1 and TRBJ1-1; no clear D gene. Trimming left V 6 bases short and J 3 bases short, with 8 bases between. Germline values: CDR1 DFQATT, CDR2 SNEGSKA (reference sequence). The CDR3 covers 11 residues. Written as DNA, the CDR3 is TGCAGTGCCCTGACGGACACTGAAGCTTTCTTT. Amino acid sequence: CSALTDTEAFF.